Given below is one T cell receptor beta chain in context. Antigen: not known. This sample stems from a study of early T cells in non-severe SARS-CoV-2 infection. Overall study: Chains were not paired, and sequencing was done on bulk RNA from unsorted whole blood. Broader study findings: The study's VDJdb matching favored anti-spike CD8 responses and missed private and CD4 specificities.

The CDR3 sequence is 14 residues long. Germline CDR1 and CDR2: SGHDN and FVKESK. J was trimmed by 8 bases and V by 2 bases; bases with no gene match: 3. The library protocol tagged individual cDNA molecules with unique molecular identifiers. Via MiXCR, TCRdb re-called the 5' RACE reads, giving one row per CDR3 protein. Of tens of thousands of distinct CDR3 sequences listed, roughly a tenth are singletons. Sequenced input: whole blood. The genes are TRBV14 and TRBJ1-6, with 7 bases aligning to TRBD1. This TCR came from an adult who was a healthcare worker with PCR-confirmed SARS-CoV-2 infection or an uninfected control (not recorded which). CDR3 region: CASSQLDRDSPLHF. The CDR3 DNA sequence: TGTGCCAGCAGCCAACTAGACAGGGATTCACCCCTCCACTTT.